Listed below are T cell receptor beta chains from one sample, sequenced in a study of T cell repertoires in cytomegalovirus infection. TCRdb reprocessed the reads with MiXCR, giving one entry per CDR3 protein. The sample carries approximately 70,000 distinct CDR3 sequences, approximately 22% recorded once. No antigens are known for them. The material was CD8+ T cells from cultured PBMCs, obtained from culture after CMV antigen stimulation. All receptors come from a human donor in good health (CMV status not recorded). Some clones in this sample may be carry-over from other donors' samples. The CDR3 runs from the conserved cysteine through the conserved F or W. Fields, in order: V gene, J gene, D gene, clone size, CDR3 DNA, CDR3 protein. A D gene is named only where the DNA matches it firmly. The listing skips clone size in some rows; elsewhere it reads once, few, many or a size class.

TRBV6-5	TRBJ1-4	NA	few	TGTGCCAGCAGTTATCGAAAGGGTACTGAAAAACTGTTTTTT	CASSYRKGTEKLFF
TRBV12-3/TRBV12-4	TRBJ1-2	TRBD1	NA	TGTGCCAGCATTGAGACAGGGGCTAACTATGGCTACACCTTC	CASIETGANYGYTF
TRBV14	TRBJ2-3	NA	many	TGTGCCAGCAGCCAAGTTGGGACTACAGATACGCAGTATTTT	CASSQVGTTDTQYF
TRBV24-1	TRBJ2-7	TRBD2	NA	TGTGCCACCAGTGATTCCCTGGCTAGCGGTCTCTACGAGCAGTACTTC	CATSDSLASGLYEQYF
TRBV7-6	TRBJ1-5	NA	NA	TGTGCCAGCAGCCCAGGGTATGGAGATCAGCCCCAGCATTTT	CASSPGYGDQPQHF
TRBV7-3	TRBJ1-1	NA	few	TGTGCCAGCAGCTTCAGCACAGGAGCCACTGAAGCTTTCTTT	CASSFSTGATEAFF
TRBV7-6	TRBJ2-1	NA	few	TGTGCCAGCAGCTCTCGACAGGAGCAGTTCTTC	CASSSRQEQFF
TRBV6-1	TRBJ2-2	NA	NA	TGTGCCAGCAGTCGTCCTAGGGACCCTCTAACCGCCCAGAACACCGGGGAGCTGTTTTTT	CASSRPRDPLTAQNTGELFF
TRBV12-3/TRBV12-4	TRBJ1-2	NA	NA	TGTGCCAGCAGTTTGGGTAATGCGGGCAGGGAGATTGGCTACACCTTC	CASSLGNAGREIGYTF
TRBV6-2/TRBV6-3	TRBJ2-1	NA	few	TGTGCCAGCAGCCTTGACAGGTACAATGAGCAGTTCTTC	CASSLDRYNEQFF
TRBV12-3/TRBV12-4	TRBJ2-5	NA	NA	TGTGCCAGCAGCTCACCAGCTGACGAAGGAGAGACCCAGTACTTC	CASSSPADEGETQYF
TRBV14	TRBJ2-3	NA	few	TGTGCCAGCAGCCCAGTAACGTCAGATACGCAGTATTTT	CASSPVTSDTQYF
TRBV4-1	TRBJ2-7	NA	NA	TGCGCCAGCAGCCAAGAAACAGCCAGGGCAACCTACGAGCAGTACTTC	CASSQETARATYEQYF
TRBV6-5	TRBJ2-4	NA	NA	TGTGCCAGCAGTTACGGAGGGGGCGTTCAGTACTTC	CASSYGGGVQYF
TRBV7-9	TRBJ2-1	TRBD2	NA	TGTGCCAGCAGCCCCGGGACTACCCCCTACAATGAGCAGTTCTTC	CASSPGTTPYNEQFF
TRBV4-3	TRBJ2-5	TRBD2	NA	TGCGCCAGCAGCCATTGGACTAGCCGACAAGAGACCCAGTACTTC	CASSHWTSRQETQYF
TRBV9	TRBJ1-1	NA	NA	TGTGCCAGCAGCGTAGCCACAGGGCGGGACACTGAAGCTTTCTTT	CASSVATGRDTEAFF
TRBV19	TRBJ1-5	NA	many	TGTGCCAGTAGACCCAGGGTTCGAGGGCCCCAGCATTTT	CASRPRVRGPQHF
TRBV6-2/TRBV6-3	TRBJ1-2	TRBD1	once	TGTGCCACCTTCGGACAGGGAGAAAGGACATATGGCTACACCTTC	CATFGQGERTYGYTF
TRBV6-5	TRBJ1-5	NA	NA	TGTGCCAGCAGTTACTCGGGGGGCGGCAATCAGCCCCAGCATTTT	CASSYSGGGNQPQHF
TRBV11-2	TRBJ1-1	NA	NA	TGTGCCAGCAGCTCGGGACGGATTTTTGAAGCTTTCTTT	CASSSGRIFEAFF
TRBV24-1	TRBJ1-3	NA	NA	TGTGCCACCAGTGATTTGTGCCAGCCCGACTCTGGAAACACCATATATTTT	CATSDLCQPDSGNTIYF
TRBV6-2/TRBV6-3	TRBJ1-2	NA	NA	TGTGCCACCGGCCGGAGGGATGGCTACACCTTC	CATGRRDGYTF
TRBV5-6	TRBJ2-3	NA	NA	TGTGCCAGCAGCATTGGGGGAGTTTGGTCTAGCACAGATACGCAGTATTTT	CASSIGGVWSSTDTQYF
TRBV6-1	TRBJ1-1	NA	NA	TGTGCCAGCAGAGCAGGCGTAGGAACTGAAGCTTTCTTT	CASRAGVGTEAFF
TRBV4-1	TRBJ2-2	NA	NA	TGCGCCAGCAGCCAAGATACAGGGTCCACCGGGGAGCTGTTTTTT	CASSQDTGSTGELFF
TRBV7-8	TRBJ2-2	NA	NA	TGTGCCAGCAGCTTGGGTCCGGCCGGGGAGCTGTTTTTT	CASSLGPAGELFF
TRBV7-6	TRBJ1-2	NA	NA	TGTGCCAGCAGCTTAGATGGGGGGGCGCTTAACTATGGCTACACCTTC	CASSLDGGALNYGYTF
TRBV19	TRBJ1-5	NA	NA	TGTGCCAGTAGTGAGGGGCCCAGCAATCAGCCCCAGCATTTT	CASSEGPSNQPQHF
TRBV7-2	TRBJ1-1	NA	NA	TGTGCCAGCAGTCGGACACCCCAAGCTTTCTTT	CASSRTPQAFF
TRBV27	TRBJ1-2	NA	NA	TGTGCCAGCAGTTTATCGTGGGGGGAGGCTAACTATGGCTACACCTTC	CASSLSWGEANYGYTF
TRBV28	TRBJ1-6	TRBD1	NA	TGTGCCAGCAGTCTACAGGGGAGCTATAATTCACCCCTCCACTTT	CASSLQGSYNSPLHF
TRBV7-2	TRBJ2-7	TRBD1	few	TGTGCCAGCAGGGGAGGGACAGGGTGGGGCGAGCAGTACTTC	CASRGGTGWGEQYF
TRBV4-1	TRBJ2-7	TRBD1	few	TGTGCCAGCAGCCAATTCGAGAGAACAGGGGGCGAGTACTTC	CASSQFERTGGEYF
TRBV6-2/TRBV6-3	TRBJ1-1	NA	NA	TGTGCCAGCAGTTACGTAACCAGGAACACTGAAGCTTTCTTT	CASSYVTRNTEAFF
TRBV10-3	TRBJ1-2	TRBD1	NA	TGTGCCATCAGTGAGAGGGGCGGGACAGGGCGCAATGGCTACACCTTC	CAISERGGTGRNGYTF